These 21 T cell receptor beta chains were all obtained from the same sample, sequenced in a study of T cell changes during pregnancy in multiple sclerosis (dated by TCRdb to 2018 to 2020). The protocol used for the library was the immunoSEQ multiplex PCR assay. TCRdb took this table from immuneACCESS and kept in-frame rearrangements with V and J called. Such tables lack part of the clones; where checked against another copy, unresolved V genes explain under half of the gap, and the rest is unexplained. This sample comprises 60,000 to 85,000 clones, roughly nine tenths of them detected only once. The ten largest make up over 1.1% of the sample. The source was peripheral blood, collected in the second trimester of pregnancy. The receptors here all came from a female donor with multiple sclerosis, enrolled in a pregnancy study.

This sequence joins TRBV5-1 and TRBJ2-1; no firm D call. CDR3 length: 13 residues. Germline CDR1 SGHRS, CDR2 YFSETQ. The V gene lost 2 bases and the J gene lost 5 bases, with 8 bases spanning the gap. CDR3 nucleotide sequence: TGCGCCAGCAGCTTCTCTAGGAACAATGAGCAGTTCTTC. It is translated as CASSFSRNNEQFF.

The chain is built from TRBV28 and TRBJ2-3, with 8 bases that match TRBD2. The germline V gene encodes CDR1 MDHEN and CDR2 SYDVKM. Trimming took 10 bases from V and 6 from J; bases not matched to a gene: 12. The length of the CDR3 is 14 residues. The CDR3 DNA reads TGTGCCACCAAAAGCCGGGGGGGTAAGGATACGCAGTATTTT. It is translated as CATKSRGGKDTQYF.

This clone was recorded only once. The genes are TRBV6-5 and TRBJ2-3, with D possibly being TRBD1 (6 bases). Germline lookup yields CDR1 MNHEY and CDR2 SVGAGI. V was shortened by 2 bases and J by 0 bases, with 9 bases between the two germline ends. The CDR3 contains 15 residues. The CDR3 here is CASSYLGTSTDTQYF. The DNA of the CDR3 is TGTGCCAGCAGTTACCTAGGGACAAGCACAGATACGCAGTATTTT.

This chain links TRBV7-6 with TRBJ1-1; perhaps TRBD1 as D (5 bases). Germline lookup yields CDR1 SGHVS and CDR2 FNYEAQ. V shed 1 base and J shed 1 base, with 13 bases lying between them. This CDR3 comprises 16 residues. In DNA, the CDR3 is TGTGCCAGCAGCTTAGTGGCGGGGGGGGAGAACACTGAAGCTTTCTTT. It codes for CASSLVAGGENTEAFF.

This chain uses TRBV5-4 with TRBJ2-7; 9 bases are a match to TRBD1. The length of the CDR3 is 15 residues. CDR1 and CDR2 from the germline V gene are SGHNT and YYREEE (reference sequence). The ends lost 2 bases at V and 5 bases at J; junction bases unmatched: 8. The CDR3 sequence is CASSLGGTGNHEQYF. The CDR3 DNA follows: TGTGCCAGCAGCTTAGGGGGGACAGGGAACCACGAGCAGTACTTC.

The J gene is TRBJ2-2, the V gene TRBV5-1, with 9 bases fitting TRBD1. The CDR3 runs 17 residues. The V gene's germline CDR1 is SGHRS and CDR2 YFSETQ. J was trimmed by 2 bases and V by 4 bases; bases with no gene match: 9. Written as DNA, the CDR3 is TGCGCCAGCAGCCTGGGGACAGGGAGTTATAACACCGGGGAGCTGTTTTTT. The encoded protein is CASSLGTGSYNTGELFF.

The chain has TRBV18 and TRBJ2-3; D may be TRBD2 (6 bases). Germline loops: CDR1 KGHSH, CDR2 LQKENI. The CDR3 totals 13 residues. V lost 2 bases to trimming and J lost 4 bases, with 7 bases between them. The CDR3 is CASSPGTSDTQYF. CDR3 nucleotide sequence: TGTGCCAGCTCACCAGGGACTTCAGATACGCAGTATTTT.

In its sample, this clone was seen a few times. This sample includes further DNA sequences coding for the same CDR3. This sequence joins TRBV19 and TRBJ2-7; D call uncertain. Trimming removed 1 base from V and 3 bases from J, with 7 bases in between. This CDR3 is 13 amino acids long. Germline-derived CDR1 and CDR2 are LNHDA and SQIVND (reference sequence). The CDR3 protein is CASSIGRSYEQYF. CDR3 nucleotides: TGTGCCAGTAGTATAGGTCGGAGCTACGAGCAGTACTTC.

The V call is TRBV20-1, the J call TRBJ1-2; D is undetermined. The V and J ends lost 6 bases and 5 bases respectively, with 7 bases between them. The CDR3 has 10 residues. CDR1 is DFQATT, CDR2 SNEGSKA, per germline (reference sequence). The CDR3, as DNA: TGCAGTGCCCCTATTTATGGCTACACCTTC. Protein sequence: CSAPIYGYTF.

This clone was seen a few times. The chain has TRBV5-8 and TRBJ1-2; TRBD1 matches 8 bases. The CDR3 totals 14 residues. Per germline, CDR1 SGHTS and CDR2 YDEGEE. Losses at the gene ends were 4 bases for V and 6 bases for J; bases not matched to a gene: 8. The CDR3 nucleotides are TGTGCCAGCAGCGAGGGACAGGTGACAGATGGCTACACCTTC. Residues: CASSEGQVTDGYTF.

The rearrangement links TRBV7-3 to TRBJ2-1; D unclear. There are 12 residues in the CDR3. V dropped 6 bases and J dropped 10 bases, with 13 bases sitting between them. Germline CDR1 SGHTA, CDR2 FQGTGA. In nucleotides, the CDR3 is TGTGCCAGCAGTTTTCAACGAGGCGAGCAGTTCTTC. Translating it yields CASSFQRGEQFF.

This clone appeared once. The rearrangement uses TRBV5-1 and TRBJ2-2; 9 positions agree with TRBD2. The CDR3 extends over 16 amino acids. V was clipped by 5 bases and J by 2 bases; unmatched bases: 7. The germline V gene encodes CDR1 SGHRS and CDR2 YFSETQ. This CDR3 is CASSLGGTSNTGELFF. In DNA, the CDR3 is TGCGCCAGCAGTTTAGGCGGGACTAGCAACACCGGGGAGCTGTTTTTT.

The chain carries TRBV7-3 and TRBJ2-7, with D maybe TRBD2 (6 bases). From germline, CDR1 is SGHTA and CDR2 FQGTGA. V lost 1 base to trimming and J lost 2 bases, with 15 bases between them. CDR3 length: 16 amino acids. CDR3 loop: CASSLSGTLSPYEQYF. Here the CDR3 DNA reads TGTGCCAGCAGCTTAAGCGGGACTCTCTCCCCCTACGAGCAGTACTTC.

This chain uses TRBV19 with TRBJ1-2, with D tentatively TRBD1 (5 bases). The germline V and J ends were trimmed by 7 bases and 1 base, with 10 bases remaining between them. The CDR3 runs to 13 residues. Germline-derived CDR1 and CDR2 are LNHDA and SQIVND (reference sequence). Written as DNA, the CDR3 is TGTGCCAGTACCAACCAGGGTAACTATGGCTACACCTTC. Residues: CASTNQGNYGYTF.

V gene TRBV9 combines with J gene TRBJ2-7, with 7 bases identical to TRBD1. Trimming cost V 0 bases and J 2 bases; bases outside gene matches: 5. CDR3 size: 15 residues. Germline assignment: CDR1 SGDLS and CDR2 YYNGEE. The CDR3 protein is CASSVGMDRTYEQYF. CDR3 DNA sequence: TGTGCCAGCAGCGTAGGCATGGACAGGACCTACGAGCAGTACTTC.

V is TRBV12-5 and J is TRBJ2-3; D is perhaps TRBD2 (6 bases). The V end was cut by 0 bases, the J end by 1 base, with 20 bases between. The germline gives CDR1 LGHNT, CDR2 FRNRAP. The CDR3 has 19 residues. Here the CDR3 reads CASGLVQITGTLRTDTQYF. The CDR3 DNA follows: TGTGCTAGTGGTTTGGTCCAAATCACCGGGACTCTCCGCACAGATACGCAGTATTTT.

This chain links TRBV27 with TRBJ2-2; maybe TRBD1 (5 bases). V lost 5 bases and J lost 4, with 14 bases in between. The CDR3 length is 15 residues. Germline-derived CDR1 and CDR2 are MNHEY and SMNVEV (reference sequence). CDR3: CASSLQGITTGELFF. CDR3 coding DNA: TGTGCCAGCAGTCTTCAGGGCATCACCACCGGGGAGCTGTTTTTT.

In this sample, this clone turned up once. The genes are TRBV10-3 and TRBJ2-2; 7 positions agree with TRBD2. After removal of 3 bases from V and 6 bases from J, the junction contained 4 bases not matched to a gene. The germline gives CDR1 ENHRY, CDR2 SYGVKD. The CDR3 length is 14 residues. The CDR3 coding sequence is TGTGCCATCAGTGAACCCCGGGGGGCCGGGGAGCTGTTTTTT. Translating gives CAISEPRGAGELFF.

The V and J genes are TRBV11-2 and TRBJ2-2; TRBD1 is a possible D gene (6 bases). Trimming removed 4 bases at V and 7 bases at J, with 19 bases between. This CDR3 has 16 residues. Germline V gene sequence: CDR1 SGHAT, CDR2 FQNNGV. CDR3 sequence reads: CASSSRRDTASGELFF. The CDR3 DNA follows: TGTGCCAGCAGCTCGCGCCGGGACACAGCTAGCGGGGAGCTGTTTTTT.

The chain is built from TRBV5-1 and TRBJ2-1, with TRBD2 matching 8 bases. The CDR3 contains 14 residues. The trim removed 5 bases at V and 0 bases at J, leaving 1 base unmatched. Germline CDR1 is SGHRS and CDR2 is YFSETQ. CDR3 residues: CASRSGSSYNEQFF. The CDR3 DNA sequence: TGCGCCAGCAGGAGCGGGAGCTCCTACAATGAGCAGTTCTTC.

The chain employs TRBV29-1 and TRBJ2-2; possible D gene TRBD2, 5 bases. Trimming pared 5 bases from V and 7 bases from J, leaving 11 bases between. CDR1 SQVTM and CDR2 ANQGSEA come from the germline V gene. The CDR3 extends over 12 amino acids. The CDR3 loop reads CSVLRGIGELFF. In nucleotides, the CDR3 is TGCAGCGTTCTTCGGGGAATCGGGGAGCTGTTTTTT.